The sequence of this T cell receptor (beta chain) was determined in a study of shared clonotypes between healthy human individuals. Study-level points and caveats: Donor clonotype sharing was expected to depend on sequencing depth. The sampled material consisted only of blood, and tissue repertoires are likely to differ.

Comments on this clone: What it binds is unknown.

Genomic DNA from unsorted samples was obtained from around 100 million PBMCs (per sample). The ends lost 2 bases at V and 6 bases at J; junction bases unmatched: 7. The CDR3 extends over 17 amino acids. CDR1 SGHRS and CDR2 YFSETQ come from the germline V gene. In the original analysis: With immunoSEQ giving junction-only sequences and no quality scores, filtering differed. Sequencing was performed with immunoSEQ multiplex PCR; in TCRdb, only in-frame clones are kept and a portion is missing. The DNA was the basis for D and trimming; V, J and clone size are from that table. The data show more than 450,000 clones, about four fifths seen once.

Source material: PBMCs. This TCR derives from a woman aged 40 to 49 in good health. Some clones in this sample may be carry-over from other donors' samples. The chain employs TRBV5-1 and TRBJ2-3, with TRBD2 matching 15 bases. The CDR3 loop is CASSFSGLAGGGDTQYF. Here the CDR3 DNA reads TGCGCCAGCAGCTTTTCCGGACTAGCGGGAGGGGGTGATACGCAGTATTTT. Supplemented by reference TRBV5-1 and TRBJ2-3, the full variable domain reads KAGVTQTPRYLIKTRGQQVTLSCSPISGHRSVSWYQQTPGQGLQFLFEYFSETQRNKGNFPGRFSGRQFSNSRSEMNVSTLELGDSALYLCASSFSGLAGGGDTQYFGPGTRLTVL.